The present T cell receptor beta chain was sequenced within a study of beta chain features in type 1 diabetes. Study findings and constraints: Significant though moderate, a shortening of TCRB CDR3s appeared in all four CD4+ subsets of Type 1 diabetes patients.

Looked up from germline, CDR1 is SQVTM and CDR2 is ANQGSEA. The CDR3 totals 13 residues. Losses at the gene ends were 7 bases for V and 4 bases for J; bases not matched to a gene: 10. This clone was detected a few times. Its antigen is currently unknown. Expressed TCRB transcripts got sequenced, as all isolated RNA was reverse transcribed. Only in-frame clones appear in the TCRdb table, and some are missing; sequencing was by immunoSEQ multiplex PCR. The profile shows 200,000 to 300,000 clones, around 21% of them singletons. The sequencing sample was made of naive CD4+ T cells from blood. The chain links TRBV29-1 to TRBJ2-7; the match to TRBD1 covers 7 bases. This clonotype was sampled from a woman aged 40-49 years with type 1 diabetes. CDR3 sequence reads: CSAWDSSGYEQYF. In DNA, the CDR3 is TGCAGCGCCTGGGACAGCTCCGGGTACGAGCAGTACTTC.